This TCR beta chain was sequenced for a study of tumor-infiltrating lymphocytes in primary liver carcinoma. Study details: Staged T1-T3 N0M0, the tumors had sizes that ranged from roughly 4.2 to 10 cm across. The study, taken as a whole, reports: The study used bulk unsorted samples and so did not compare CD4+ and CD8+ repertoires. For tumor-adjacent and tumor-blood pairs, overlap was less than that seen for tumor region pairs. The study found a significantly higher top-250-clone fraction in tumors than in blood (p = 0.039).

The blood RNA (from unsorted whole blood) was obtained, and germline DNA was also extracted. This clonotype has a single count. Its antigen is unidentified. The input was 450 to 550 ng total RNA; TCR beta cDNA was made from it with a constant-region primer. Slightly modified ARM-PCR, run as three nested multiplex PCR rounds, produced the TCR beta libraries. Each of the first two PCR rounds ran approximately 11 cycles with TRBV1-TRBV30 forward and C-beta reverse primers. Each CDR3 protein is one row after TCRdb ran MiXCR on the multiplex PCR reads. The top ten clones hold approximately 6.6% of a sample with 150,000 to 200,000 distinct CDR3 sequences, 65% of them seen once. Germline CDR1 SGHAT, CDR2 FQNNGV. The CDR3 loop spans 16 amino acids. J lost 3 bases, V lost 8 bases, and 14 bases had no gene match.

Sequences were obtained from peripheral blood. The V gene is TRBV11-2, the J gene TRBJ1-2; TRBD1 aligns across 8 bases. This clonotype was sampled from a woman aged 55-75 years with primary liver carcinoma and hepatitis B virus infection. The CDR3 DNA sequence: TGTGCCAGCGGTCCTCGACAGGGGACTGGTCACTATGGCTACACCTTC. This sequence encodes CASGPRQGTGHYGYTF.